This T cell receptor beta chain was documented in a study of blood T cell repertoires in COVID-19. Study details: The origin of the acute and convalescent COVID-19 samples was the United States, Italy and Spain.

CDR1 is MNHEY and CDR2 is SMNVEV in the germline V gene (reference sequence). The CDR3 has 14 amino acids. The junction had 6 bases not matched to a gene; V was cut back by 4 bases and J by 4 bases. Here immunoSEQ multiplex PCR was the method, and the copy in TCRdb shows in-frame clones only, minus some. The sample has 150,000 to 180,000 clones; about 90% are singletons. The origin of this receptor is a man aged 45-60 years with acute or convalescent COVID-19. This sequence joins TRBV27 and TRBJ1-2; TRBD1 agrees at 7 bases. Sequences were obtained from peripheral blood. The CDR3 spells CASSSIPGGYGYTF. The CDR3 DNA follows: TGTGCCAGCAGTTCCATCCCAGGGGGCTATGGCTACACCTTC.